This record looks at one T cell receptor beta chain sequence and its context. As yet, its antigen is unknown. Survey level was the resolution at which the v3.0 immunoSEQ assay ran. Profiled with immunoSEQ multiplex PCR; TCRdb holds only in-frame clones, not every one. The sample comprises 20,000 to 25,000 clones, about 80% of which are singletons, and more than 15% rests with the top ten. V lost 0 bases to trimming and J lost 2 bases, with 10 bases between them. This CDR3 is built from 14 residues. Per the germline V gene, CDR1 is GTSNPN and CDR2 is SVGIG (reference sequence). No fewer than two post-ART and no fewer than one pre-ART PBMC samples existed for each donor. People in the study who had HIV all got their treatment in the United States. Going into DNA extraction, samples held about 0.95-10 million cryopreserved PBMC. The data originate from a study of long-term antiretroviral therapy in people with HIV. Points from the study as a whole: Dominating the repertoire at all time points were the clones that expanded before ART.

Material: unsorted PBMCs, obtained 0.5 years before starting antiretroviral therapy. This chain joins TRBV30 and TRBJ1-1; no clear D. The origin of this receptor is a man aged 35 to 55 with HIV. The CDR3 spells CAWSVGSGNTEAFF. In nucleotides, the CDR3 is TGTGCCTGGAGTGTTGGCAGCGGTAACACTGAAGCTTTCTTT. Complete variable domain (other parts from reference TRBV30 and TRBJ1-1): SQTIHQWPATLVQPVGSPLSLECTVEGTSNPNLYWYRQAAGRGLQLLFYSVGIGQISSEVPQNLSASRPQDRQFILSSKKLLLSDSGFYLCAWSVGSGNTEAFFGQGTRLTVV.